Only a few counts were recorded for the clone carrying this T cell receptor beta chain. Antigen unknown. With a J-beta primer mix and a sample-barcoded 5' primer, a second PCR ran 7 to 11 cycles. Using its own MiXCR run on the 5' RACE reads, TCRdb lists one record per CDR3 protein. The table has hundreds of thousands of distinct CDR3 sequences, 25% seen once. V shed 5 bases and J shed 6 bases, with 11 bases lying between them. This CDR3 contains 13 residues. The germline gives CDR1 SGHVS, CDR2 FQNEAQ. The data were obtained in a study of blood T cells in healthy people across ages. Broader study findings: In long-lived donors, naive CD4+ cell counts and diversity exceeded those of aged donors.

These data also formed part of another study, on T cells of mothers and their children.

This chain links TRBV7-8 with TRBJ2-1; D gene uncertain. What was sequenced was blood. The TCR was taken from a boy between 10 and 17 years old in good health. In DNA form, the CDR3 reads TGTGCCAGCAGCATTGGAACTTTCAATGAGCAGTTCTTC. It is translated as CASSIGTFNEQFF. Supplemented by reference TRBV7-8 and TRBJ2-1, the full variable domain reads GAGVSQSPRYKVAKRGQDVALRCDPISGHVSLFWYQQALGQGPEFLTYFQNEAQLDKSGLPSDRFFAERPEGSVSTLKIQRTQQEDSAVYLCASSIGTFNEQFFGPGTRLTVL.